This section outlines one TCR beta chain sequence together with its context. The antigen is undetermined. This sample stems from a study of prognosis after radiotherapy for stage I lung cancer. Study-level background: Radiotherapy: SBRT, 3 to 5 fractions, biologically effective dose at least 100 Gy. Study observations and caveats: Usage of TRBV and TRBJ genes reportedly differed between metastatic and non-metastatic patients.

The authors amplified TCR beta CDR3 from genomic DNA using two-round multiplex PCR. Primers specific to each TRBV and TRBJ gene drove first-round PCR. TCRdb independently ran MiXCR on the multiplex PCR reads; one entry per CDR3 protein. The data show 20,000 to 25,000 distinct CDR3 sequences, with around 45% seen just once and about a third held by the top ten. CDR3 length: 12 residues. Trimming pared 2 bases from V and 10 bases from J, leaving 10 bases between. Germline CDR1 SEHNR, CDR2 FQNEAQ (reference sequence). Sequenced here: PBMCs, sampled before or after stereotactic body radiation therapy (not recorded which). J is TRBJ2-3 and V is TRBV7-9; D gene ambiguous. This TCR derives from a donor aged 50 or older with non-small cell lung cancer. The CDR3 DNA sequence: TGTGCCAGCAGCTTAACGACACTCTCGCAGTATTTT. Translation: CASSLTTLSQYF.